Each of the 14 T cell receptor beta chains below was sequenced from the same sample in a study of T cell repertoires in ileal Crohn's disease. Specified time point: inflamed ileum from the surgical specimen. Sequencing was performed with immunoSEQ multiplex PCR; in TCRdb, only in-frame clones are kept and a portion is missing. The sample lists roughly 1,800 clones, 90% occurring once. Input material: ileal tissue. These receptors all stem from an adult with Crohn's disease.

V is TRBV7-2 and J is TRBJ2-7; D uncertain. Deletions cut 1 base from V and 1 base from J, with 5 bases between. The V gene's germline CDR1 is SGHTA and CDR2 FQGNSA. CDR3 length equals 13 residues. This chain's CDR3 is CASSLDMSYEQYF. The CDR3 DNA reads TGTGCCAGCAGCTTAGACATGTCCTACGAGCAGTACTTC.

V and J are TRBV4-3 and TRBJ2-1; 7 nucleotides agree with TRBD2. Germline V gene sequence: CDR1 LGHNA, CDR2 YSLEER. The CDR3 loop spans 18 amino acids. J was trimmed by 8 bases and V by 0 bases; bases with no gene match: 16. This chain's CDR3 is CASSQDELTSKGGHEQFF. Written as DNA, the CDR3 is TGCGCCAGCAGCCAAGATGAATTGACTAGCAAAGGAGGCCATGAGCAGTTCTTC.

This chain uses TRBV5-1 with TRBJ1-4; 7 nucleotides agree with TRBD1. V was pared by 0 bases and J by 0 bases, with 2 bases of the junction left unmatched. CDR3 length: 16 residues. Germline V gene data show CDR1 as SGHRS and CDR2 as YFSETQ. The CDR3 is CASSLGDRATNEKLFF. CDR3 DNA: TGCGCCAGCAGCTTGGGGGACAGAGCAACTAATGAAAAACTGTTTTTT.

V is TRBV30 and J is TRBJ1-5, with 9 nucleotides matching TRBD1. CDR3 length equals 15 residues. CDR1 GTSNPN and CDR2 SVGIG come from the germline V gene (reference sequence). V dropped 2 bases and J dropped 3; count of bases not matched to a gene: 5. The CDR3 DNA reads TGTGCCTGGAGTTCGACAGGGGGGGCCAATCAGCCCCAGCATTTT. Translated: CAWSSTGGANQPQHF. The complete variable domain, with remaining parts taken from reference TRBV30 and TRBJ1-5, reads SQTIHQWPATLVQPVGSPLSLECTVEGTSNPNLYWYRQAAGRGLQLLFYSVGIGQISSEVPQNLSASRPQDRQFILSSKKLLLSDSGFYLCAWSSTGGANQPQHFGDGTRLSIL.

This chain joins TRBV30 and TRBJ1-1; tentatively, D is TRBD1 (5 bases). The V end lost 5 bases, the J end lost 4 bases, and 11 bases lay between the germline ends. Germline loops: CDR1 GTSNPN, CDR2 SVGIG (reference sequence). This CDR3 contains 12 residues. CDR3 DNA: TGTGCCTGGCGGCCAGGGACCACTGAAGCTTTCTTT. It translates to CAWRPGTTEAFF.

The chain has TRBV19 and TRBJ2-7; 10 nucleotides align to TRBD1. CDR3 length: 13 residues. V shed 4 bases and J 6 bases; nucleotides not matched to a gene: 3. Germline V gives CDR1 LNHDA, CDR2 SQIVND (reference sequence). The CDR3 DNA reads TGTGCCAGTAGTACCGGACAGGGGGGCGAGCAGTACTTC. It codes for CASSTGQGGEQYF.

This sequence joins TRBV28 and TRBJ1-4, with a tentative D call TRBD1 (5 bases). The CDR3 loop spans 13 amino acids. Trimming pared 6 bases from V and 0 bases from J, leaving 5 bases between. Germline CDR1 MDHEN, CDR2 SYDVKM. CDR3 residues: CASRGATNEKLFF. CDR3 DNA: TGTGCCAGCAGAGGGGCAACTAATGAAAAACTGTTTTTT.

This sequence joins TRBV2 and TRBJ2-4; 14 bases are a match to TRBD2. Germline values: CDR1 SNHLY, CDR2 FYNNEI. Trimming removed 8 bases from V and 2 bases from J; junction bases left unmatched: 8. The CDR3 covers 17 residues. The chain's CDR3 is CASVKWTSGGSKNIQYF. The CDR3, as DNA: TGTGCCAGCGTAAAATGGACTAGCGGGGGGTCCAAAAACATTCAGTACTTC.

This clone was seen a few times. This sequence joins TRBV7-8 and TRBJ2-7, with 10 bases fitting TRBD2. There are 14 residues in the CDR3. The trim removed 2 bases at V and 7 bases at J, leaving 5 bases unmatched. Germline V gene data show CDR1 as SGHVS and CDR2 as FQNEAQ. CDR3 residues: CASSLLLAGREQYF. The CDR3 DNA reads TGTGCCAGCAGCTTATTACTAGCGGGGAGGGAGCAGTACTTC.

This clone appeared once. The V call is TRBV7-2, the J call TRBJ2-1, with D maybe TRBD2 (5 bases). Germline V gene data show CDR1 as SGHTA and CDR2 as FQGNSA. This CDR3 has 14 amino acids. Trimming removed 1 base from V and 5 bases from J, with 9 bases in between. CDR3 nucleotides: TGTGCCAGCAGCTTAGGAGGGAACAACAATGAGCAGTTCTTC. This sequence encodes CASSLGGNNNEQFF.

This sequence joins TRBV18 and TRBJ2-7; D is unresolved. CDR1 and CDR2 (germline): KGHSH, LQKENI. The CDR3 covers 13 residues. Deletions cut 0 bases from V and 5 bases from J, with 8 bases between. This CDR3 reads CASSPPVENEQYF. The CDR3 DNA is TGTGCCAGCTCACCACCCGTGGAGAACGAGCAGTACTTC. Looking up the rest from reference TRBV18 and TRBJ2-7 gives the full variable domain: NAGVMQNPRHLVRRRGQEARLRCSPMKGHSHVYWYRQLPEEGLKFMVYLQKENIIDESGMPKERFSAEFPKEGPSILRIQQVVRGDSAAYFCASSPPVENEQYFGPGTRLTVT.

About this clone itself: A read error may account for a junction end that differs from germline. This rearrangement joins TRBV20-1 to TRBJ2-5; D might be TRBD2 (6 bases). Germline V gene lookup returns CDR1 DFQATT and CDR2 SNEGSKA (reference sequence). This CDR3 is 11 amino acids long. CDR3 region: CSASTGETHYF. CDR3 nucleotides: TGCAGTGCTAGTACGGGGGAGACCCACTACTTC.

This clone has a single count. The chain uses TRBV5-1 and TRBJ1-4, with no clear D. The germline gives CDR1 SGHRS, CDR2 YFSETQ. Trimming cost V 3 bases and J 6 bases, with 15 bases left between them. CDR3 length: 15 amino acids. In DNA, the CDR3 is TGCGCCAGCAGCTCGGAGTCCGGGAGGGATGAAAAACTGTTTTTT. Translation gives CASSSESGRDEKLFF.

V usage is TRBV2 and J usage is TRBJ1-2, with TRBD1 as a possible D gene (5 bases). CDR1 is SNHLY and CDR2 is FYNNEI in the germline V gene. CDR3 length equals 14 residues. V was trimmed by 7 bases and J by 2 bases, leaving 14 bases between them. The CDR3 DNA reads as TGTGCCAGCACCCCGACAGAAACGAACTATGGCTACACCTTC. Translated, it gives CASTPTETNYGYTF.